This T cell receptor beta chain appears in the sequencing data of a study of control samples from healthy donors and cancer patients. Some clones are missing from TCRdb's copy, which holds only in-frame ones; the method was immunoSEQ multiplex PCR. Of under 450,000 clones listed, approximately 92% are singletons. The CDR3 has 13 amino acids. V was pared by 5 bases and J by 3 bases, with 10 bases between. The receptor was isolated from a man aged 40-50 years with head and neck cancer. Sequenced sample: PBMCs. The chain uses TRBV12-3 or TRBV12-4 and TRBJ1-2, with D possibly TRBD1 on 6 matching bases. The CDR3 spells CASSPNRDYGYTF. The CDR3 nucleotides are TGTGCCAGCAGTCCGAACAGGGACTATGGCTACACCTTC.